Below are 5 T cell receptor beta chains sequenced from a single sample in a study of OX40 agonist ivuxolimab in advanced cancers. Profiling relied on immunoSEQ multiplex PCR, and the TCRdb table lists in-frame clones only, not all of them. The data hold roughly 65,000 clones, with roughly 88% observed a single time. The input for sequencing was CD4+ or CD8+ T cells sorted from blood, taken in a trial of the OX40 agonist ivuxolimab. The receptors originated from an adult with an advanced solid tumor such as melanoma, head and neck, liver or kidney cancer.

The rearrangement joins TRBV6-1 to TRBJ1-5; possibly TRBD1 for D (6 bases). This CDR3 is built from 15 residues. Germline V gene data show CDR1 as MNHNS and CDR2 as SASEGT. The V and J ends lost 4 bases and 3 bases respectively, with 13 bases between them. DNA for the CDR3: TGTGCCAGCAGTGCCCCTACAGGGTCCAATCAGCCCCAGCATTTT. Translation gives CASSAPTGSNQPQHF.

The chain employs TRBV5-6 and TRBJ2-7; 7 bases match TRBD2. With V trimmed by 4 bases and J by 2 bases, 6 bases remained unmatched. CDR3 size: 14 residues. In germline, CDR1 is SGHDT, CDR2 YYEEEE. This CDR3 is CASSKGTTAYEQYF. The CDR3 DNA sequence: TGTGCCAGCAGCAAGGGGACTACAGCCTACGAGCAGTACTTC.

This clone was detected a few times. V usage is TRBV28 and J usage is TRBJ1-2, with D uncertain. Trimming left V 3 bases short and J 4 bases short, with 15 bases between. There are 15 residues in the CDR3. Germline assignment: CDR1 MDHEN and CDR2 SYDVKM. The CDR3 nucleotides are TGTGCCAGCAGTTTTTTCGACCGGAGAGGCTATGGCTACACCTTC. It specifies CASSFFDRRGYGYTF.

The chain joins TRBV7-7 to TRBJ1-4; 11 nucleotides agree with TRBD1. V lost 5 bases and J lost 6; bases outside the gene matches: 2. Germline lookup yields CDR1 SSHAT and CDR2 FNYEAQ (reference sequence). CDR3 length equals 14 residues. DNA for the CDR3: TGTGCCAGCAGCCCGGGACAGGGGGATGAAAAACTGTTTTTT. Amino acid sequence: CASSPGQGDEKLFF. Filled out from reference TRBV7-7 and TRBJ1-4, the complete variable domain reads GAGVSQSPRYKVTKRGQDVTLRCDPISSHATLYWYQQALGQGPEFLTYFNYEAQPDKSGLPSDRFSAERPEGSISTLTIQRTEQRDSAMYRCASSPGQGDEKLFFGSGTQLSVL.

This chain joins TRBV7-9 and TRBJ1-4, with D tentatively TRBD1 (5 bases). Deletions cut 2 bases from V and 7 bases from J, with 14 bases between. CDR3 length equals 15 residues. The germline V gene encodes CDR1 SEHNR and CDR2 FQNEAQ (reference sequence). The CDR3 region has the DNA TGTGCCAGCAGCTTATTGGAGGGGCGAGGTGAAAAACTGTTTTTT. It translates to CASSLLEGRGEKLFF.